This T cell receptor (beta chain) was identified in a study of OX40 agonist ivuxolimab in advanced cancers. The CDR3 extends over 14 amino acids. Germline assignment: CDR1 KGHSH and CDR2 LQKENI. V trimming: 2 bases; J trimming: 3 bases; junction bases outside the gene matches: 0. Sequencing used immunoSEQ multiplex PCR; TCRdb keeps in-frame clones, though not all of them. The table has 35,000 to 50,000 clones, 70% to 85% seen once. This chain uses TRBV18 with TRBJ2-7; 11 bases agree with TRBD2. Sequencing used CD4+ or CD8+ T cells sorted from blood, obtained in a trial of the OX40 agonist ivuxolimab. The origin of this receptor is an adult with an advanced solid tumor such as melanoma, head and neck, liver or kidney cancer. As DNA, the CDR3 is TGTGCCAGCTCACCAACTAGCGGGAGCTACGAGCAGTACTTC. Its protein is CASSPTSGSYEQYF.